The next 23 T cell receptor beta chains were all read from a single sample in a study of T cells in localized non-small cell lung cancer. Generated by immunoSEQ multiplex PCR, the TCRdb table keeps only in-frame clones and is missing some. In the table there are 86,000 or so clones, approximately 84% of which are singletons. The sample was peripheral blood, taken before any cancer treatment. The source is a man between 40 and 70 years old with stage I lung adenocarcinoma.

The J gene is TRBJ2-1, the V gene TRBV6-1, with 10 bases aligning to TRBD2. The V segment lost 5 bases and the J segment 6 bases; nucleotides outside the gene matches: 7. The CDR3 runs to 15 residues. Per the germline V gene, CDR1 is MNHNS and CDR2 is SASEGT. The CDR3 spells CASSNPSGGSNEQFF. The CDR3 nucleotides are TGTGCCAGCAGTAACCCTAGCGGGGGTAGCAATGAGCAGTTCTTC.

The V call is TRBV28, the J call TRBJ1-4; 7 nucleotides agree with TRBD1. Trimming cost V 5 bases and J 7 bases; bases outside gene matches: 10. Germline V CDR1 and CDR2: MDHEN, SYDVKM. The CDR3 runs 15 residues. In nucleotides, the CDR3 is TGTGCCAGCAGTCCCACAGGGGCAGGAGTTGAAAAACTGTTTTTT. Its translation: CASSPTGAGVEKLFF.

This sequence joins TRBV2 and TRBJ1-6, with a tentative D call TRBD1 (6 bases). This CDR3 contains 15 residues. V was pared by 5 bases and J by 12 bases, with 20 bases between. Germline V lookup: CDR1 SNHLY, CDR2 FYNNEI. This chain's CDR3 is CASSPGQPAAVPLHF. The CDR3 DNA reads TGTGCCAGCAGTCCTGGACAGCCTGCGGCGGTACCCCTCCACTTT. The full variable domain, rest sourced from reference TRBV2 and TRBJ1-6, is EPEVTQTPSHQVTQMGQEVILRCVPISNHLYFYWYRQILGQKVEFLVSFYNNEISEKSEIFDDQFSVERPDGSNFTLKIRSTKLEDSAMYFCASSPGQPAAVPLHFGNGTRLTVT.

The chain combines TRBV11-3 with TRBJ2-1, with 10 bases aligning to TRBD2. V was pared by 2 bases and J by 4 bases, with 5 bases of the junction left unmatched. Germline loops: CDR1 SGHNT, CDR2 YENEEA. The CDR3 totals 16 residues. As DNA, the CDR3 is TGTGCCAGCAGCTTATTAGCGGGAGGAGTTTACAATGAGCAGTTCTTC. Its protein product is CASSLLAGGVYNEQFF. The complete variable domain, with remaining parts taken from reference TRBV11-3 and TRBJ2-1, reads EAGVVQSPRYKIIEKKQPVAFWCNPISGHNTLYWYLQNLGQGPELLIRYENEEAVDDSQLPKDRFSAERLKGVDSTLKIQPAELGDSAVYLCASSLLAGGVYNEQFFGPGTRLTVL.

This chain links TRBV29-1 with TRBJ1-2; D gene ambiguous. Deletions cut 7 bases from V and 7 bases from J, with 16 bases between. This CDR3 is built from 12 residues. CDR1 is SQVTM and CDR2 is ANQGSEA in the germline V gene. CDR3 in amino acids: CSGRTAEFGYTF. As DNA, the CDR3 is TGCAGCGGGCGGACGGCTGAGTTTGGCTACACCTTC. Looking up the rest from reference TRBV29-1 and TRBJ1-2 gives the full variable domain: SAVISQKPSRDICQRGTSLTIQCQVDSQVTMMFWYRQQPGQSLTLIATANQGSEATYESGFVIDKFPISRPNLTFSTLTVSNMSPEDSSIYLCSGRTAEFGYTFGSGTRLTVV.

The rearrangement links TRBV5-4 to TRBJ2-7; either TRBD1 or TRBD2 may fit D (5 bases each). CDR3 length equals 11 residues. V shed 0 bases and J shed 7 bases, with 5 bases lying between them. Germline CDR1 and CDR2: SGHNT and YYREEE (reference sequence). CDR3 DNA: TGTGCCAGCAGCTTGGGGGGGGAGCAGTACTTC. Protein sequence: CASSLGGEQYF.

The chain employs TRBV21-1 and TRBJ2-7; the table's D call of TRBD1 was not tested on the DNA. TRBV21-1 is listed as a pseudogene. The CDR3 runs 14 residues. Here the CDR3 reads CASSEKGQFYEQYF. The CDR3, as DNA: TGTGCCAGCAGCGAAAAGGGACAGTTCTACGAGCAGTACTTC.

The chain is built from TRBV14 and TRBJ2-2, with D hard to call. The CDR3 is 12 residues long. V shed 5 bases and J shed 3 bases, with 4 bases lying between them. The germline V gene has CDR1 SGHDN and CDR2 FVKESK. CDR3 protein: CASSEYTGELFF. CDR3 nucleotide sequence: TGTGCCAGCAGCGAGTACACCGGGGAGCTGTTTTTT.

Of note for this clone: Germline and junction disagree at one end, which may indicate a read error. The V call is TRBV4-1, the J call TRBJ2-1; the match to TRBD2 covers 8 bases. Germline V gene lookup returns CDR1 MGHRA and CDR2 YSYEKL. The CDR3 consists of 16 residues. DNA for the CDR3: TGCGCCAGCACCCAACAGCCAGCGGGAGTCTACAATGAGCAGTTCTTC. It yields the protein CASTQQPAGVYNEQFF.

This clone has just one count. This chain uses TRBV5-1 with TRBJ2-2, with 7 positions matching TRBD1. V gave up 4 bases and J gave up 3 bases; unmatched junction bases: 12. The CDR3 totals 17 residues. Germline V gene lookup returns CDR1 SGHRS and CDR2 YFSETQ. The CDR3 spells CASSRRGGARDTGELFF. Written as DNA, the CDR3 is TGCGCCAGCAGCCGTAGAGGGGGCGCGAGAGACACCGGGGAGCTGTTTTTT.

The gene calls are TRBV11-2 and TRBJ2-5, with 10 bases lining up with TRBD2. The ends lost 7 bases at V and 6 bases at J; junction bases unmatched: 8. CDR3 length: 14 amino acids. Germline V gives CDR1 SGHAT, CDR2 FQNNGV. The CDR3 region is CASTSGTSVKTQYF. The CDR3 region has the DNA TGTGCCAGCACCTCCGGGACTAGCGTGAAGACCCAGTACTTC.

The V call is TRBV7-8, the J call TRBJ1-5; D call uncertain. V was clipped by 2 bases and J by 2 bases, with 7 bases between them. The CDR3 contains 14 residues. Germline V lookup: CDR1 SGHVS, CDR2 FQNEAQ. The DNA of the CDR3 is TGTGCCAGCAGCTTATCGCGGGGCAATCAGCCCCAGCATTTT. The encoded protein is CASSLSRGNQPQHF. Complete variable domain (other parts from reference TRBV7-8 and TRBJ1-5): GAGVSQSPRYKVAKRGQDVALRCDPISGHVSLFWYQQALGQGPEFLTYFQNEAQLDKSGLPSDRFFAERPEGSVSTLKIQRTQQEDSAVYLCASSLSRGNQPQHFGDGTRLSIL.

The chain employs TRBV6-5 and TRBJ2-7, with TRBD2 matching 10 bases. The V and J ends lost 6 bases and 6 bases, in that order; junction bases with no gene match: 11. Germline CDR1 and CDR2: MNHEY and SVGAGI. This CDR3 has 15 amino acids. The CDR3, as DNA: TGTGCCAGCAGGACCTTCCGACTAGCGGGTTTCGAGCAGTACTTC. This gives the protein CASRTFRLAGFEQYF.

This clone was seen more than once but under ten times. V gene TRBV21-1 combines with J gene TRBJ1-2; TRBD1, as called in the table, went unchecked against the DNA. TRBV21-1 is a known pseudogene. The CDR3 is 15 amino acids. CDR3 sequence reads: CASSKGAGGGYGYTF. CDR3 nucleotides: TGTGCCAGCAGCAAAGGGGCAGGGGGAGGCTATGGCTACACCTTC.

V usage is TRBV30 and J usage is TRBJ1-6; possible D gene TRBD1, 6 bases. This CDR3 region has 13 residues. The V and J ends lost 4 bases and 8 bases respectively, with 12 bases between them. CDR1 is GTSNPN, CDR2 SVGIG, per germline (reference sequence). Written as DNA, the CDR3 is TGTGCCTGGACGAACAGGGCGGATTCACCCCTCCACTTT. Translation: CAWTNRADSPLHF.

The genes are TRBV28 and TRBJ2-1; 7 bases are shared with TRBD1. CDR3 size: 14 residues. V shed 3 bases, J shed 9 bases, and the junction held 8 bases outside the gene matches. Germline V CDR1 and CDR2: MDHEN, SYDVKM. As DNA, the CDR3 is TGTGCCAGCAGTTTTCCAGGGGGAAAGGGTGAGCAGTTCTTC. This sequence encodes CASSFPGGKGEQFF.

This sequence joins TRBV27 and TRBJ1-3; a possible D gene is TRBD1 (5 bases). This CDR3 is built from 14 residues. V lost 8 bases and J 0 bases, leaving 11 bases between the germline ends. CDR1 is MNHEY and CDR2 is SMNVEV in the germline V gene (reference sequence). DNA of the CDR3: TGTGCCAGCTCCAGGGCTAACTCTGGAAACACCATATATTTT. It codes for CASSRANSGNTIYF.

The chain uses TRBV7-2 and TRBJ1-2; D is possibly TRBD1 (5 bases). CDR1 is SGHTA, CDR2 FQGNSA, per germline. CDR3 length equals 13 residues. Deletions cut 3 bases from V and 6 bases from J, with 11 bases between. The CDR3 region has the DNA TGTGCCAGCAGCTTCAGTCAGGGCGATGGCTACACCTTC. Translated, it gives CASSFSQGDGYTF.

The V call is TRBV7-9, the J call TRBJ2-2; the D gene is possibly TRBD2 (5 bases). Germline CDR1 reads SEHNR; CDR2 reads FQNEAQ (reference sequence). The CDR3 contains 16 residues. V was cut by 1 base and J by 4 bases, with 13 bases left in between. In nucleotides, the CDR3 is TGTGCCAGCAGCTTAGAGGTCCGCGGGCTCACCGGGGAGCTGTTTTTT. It encodes CASSLEVRGLTGELFF.

The V and J genes are TRBV7-2 and TRBJ2-7; 7 bases fit TRBD2. Trimming cost V 0 bases and J 2 bases; bases outside gene matches: 4. The germline V gene encodes CDR1 SGHTA and CDR2 FQGNSA. The CDR3 length is 15 residues. CDR3 amino acids: CASSLAGRGTYEQYF. The CDR3, as DNA: TGTGCCAGCAGCTTAGCGGGGCGGGGGACCTACGAGCAGTACTTC.

The chain couples TRBV5-4 to TRBJ2-7; D call uncertain. Looked up from germline, CDR1 is SGHNT and CDR2 is YYREEE (reference sequence). V lost 3 bases to trimming and J lost 2 bases, with 12 bases between them. The CDR3 totals 14 residues. In DNA form, the CDR3 reads TGTGCCAGCAGCTCCCGACGGACGCCCTACGAGCAGTACTTC. This encodes CASSSRRTPYEQYF.

The V call is TRBV7-9, the J call TRBJ2-2, with TRBD2 identical over 7 bases. The CDR3 is 19 residues long. V was clipped by 5 bases and J by 5 bases; unmatched bases: 20. The germline V gene encodes CDR1 SEHNR and CDR2 FQNEAQ (reference sequence). CDR3 region: CASSEIIWGGGRNTGELFF. CDR3 nucleotides: TGTGCCAGCAGCGAGATAATCTGGGGTGGCGGGAGAAATACCGGGGAGCTGTTTTTT.

In this sample, this clone turned up once. CDR3 sequence (DNA): TGTGCCAGCAGTGAGATCGGACAGGGAATCCCTTCCTTTTACGAGCAGTACTTC. It codes for CASSEIGQGIPSFYEQYF. The chain uses TRBV6-1 and TRBJ2-7, with TRBD1 matching 8 bases. The CDR3 runs 18 residues. V gave up 3 bases and J gave up 4 bases; unmatched junction bases: 17. The germline V gene encodes CDR1 MNHNS and CDR2 SASEGT.